The rows below give T cell receptor beta chains drawn from one sample of a study of shared clonotypes between healthy human individuals. Clones were read by immunoSEQ multiplex PCR, and TCRdb kept only the in-frame ones, dropping some. The sample comprises some 980,000 clones, approximately 76% of which are singletons, and approximately 1.5% rests with the top ten. Sequences were obtained from memory CD4+ T cells sorted from blood. These receptors were collected from a man between 18 and 35 years old in good health. Both conserved end residues are part of each CDR3.

J gene | V gene | CDR3 protein
TRBJ1-4 | TRBV19 | CASSPRFEKLFF
TRBJ1-5 | TRBV19 | CASRGTGDPGPQHF
TRBJ2-3 | TRBV7-6 | CASSLRDRSTDTQYF
TRBJ2-3 | TRBV5-8 | CASSTRRAGGTDTQYF
TRBJ1-5 | TRBV19 | CASSMYSQPQHF
TRBJ2-3 | TRBV30 | CAWSGGGAGTDTQYF
TRBJ1-2 | TRBV4-1 | CASSQVGRSYGYTF
TRBJ1-1 | TRBV5-4 | CASSPPPRGENTEAFF
TRBJ1-3 | TRBV30 | CAWSIHSGNTIYF
TRBJ2-7 | TRBV25-1 | CASRGRGYEQYF
TRBJ2-2 | TRBV7-6 | CASSSRNSGELFF
TRBJ2-1 | TRBV21-1 | CASSKASSGNSGKYNEQFF
TRBJ1-5 | TRBV18 | CASSPGLNQPQHF
TRBJ2-7 | TRBV19 | CASARASFYEQYF
TRBJ1-6 | TRBV6-1 | CATLQGGNSPLHF
TRBJ2-7 | TRBV7-8 | CASSLGTVNYEQYF
TRBJ2-1 | TRBV5-1 | CASSSAFGYNEQFF
TRBJ2-5 | TRBV10-3 | CAISRGTQETQYF
TRBJ1-2 | TRBV4-2 | CASSLGPDYGYTF
TRBJ2-6 | TRBV7-9 | CASSPGLYSGANVLTF
TRBJ2-2 | TRBV10-3 | CAISGNTGELFF
TRBJ1-3 | TRBV5-1 | CASSALTGVGNTIYF
TRBJ1-2 | TRBV5-6 | CASSLGTNYGYTF
TRBJ1-1 | TRBV2 | CASSPQGRNTEAFF
TRBJ2-3 | TRBV7-2 | CASSHRTASLTDTQYF
TRBJ2-3 | TRBV6-6 | CASSWTGGTDTQYF
TRBJ1-4 | TRBV15 | CATSRALPTNEKLFF
TRBJ1-1 | TRBV10-3 | CAITQGRDTEAFF
TRBJ2-7 | TRBV6-6 | CASSPPGAGAYEQYF
TRBJ1-4 | TRBV5-1 | CASSVLLGSEGEKLFF
TRBJ1-1 | TRBV5-6 | CASSSLWGHTEAFF
TRBJ2-7 | TRBV6-1 | CASAPRTGGTYEQYF
TRBJ2-7 | TRBV18 | CASSPLAGSAYEQYF
TRBJ1-6 | TRBV30 | CAWSVGRGTNNSPLHF
TRBJ1-4 | TRBV5-6 | CASRGQGENEKLFF
TRBJ2-1 | TRBV30 | CAWSQGNNEQFF
TRBJ2-7 | TRBV30 | CACKSSGRYEQYF
TRBJ1-5 | TRBV10-3 | CAISESVSLRYSNQPQHF
TRBJ2-1 | TRBV5-1 | CASSLGQLTNEQFF
TRBJ2-7 | TRBV11-2 | CASSLDSTYEQYF
TRBJ2-7 | TRBV4-1 | CASSQRLAGEIYEQYF
TRBJ2-7 | TRBV6-4 | CASSDPGSGRAYEQYF
TRBJ1-3 | TRBV5-1 | CASSAGTYPGTIYF
TRBJ2-1 | TRBV25-1 | CASSDPGRGEQFF
TRBJ1-5 | TRBV30 | CAWSVRSVNQPQHF
TRBJ2-1 | TRBV6-6 | CASSLGLAEGNEQFF
TRBJ2-3 | TRBV30 | CAWSDTAFTDTQYF
TRBJ2-7 | TRBV19 | CASRGANTYEQYF
TRBJ2-2 | TRBV7-8 | CASSLAFRGRNTGELFF
TRBJ1-2 | TRBV7-3 | CASSSVGYTF
TRBJ1-1 | TRBV19 | CASRRDGANTEAFF
TRBJ2-7 | TRBV2 | CASTTSGGGYEQYF
TRBJ2-2 | TRBV7-2 | CASSRIGDTGELFF
TRBJ1-3 | TRBV9 | CASSVALSGNTIYF
TRBJ1-1 | TRBV6-1 | CASSATGTGGTEAFF
TRBJ2-2 | TRBV19 | CASGGRVDTGELFF
TRBJ1-2 | TRBV9 | CASSARQGATGGYTF